A single sample gave rise to the 26 T cell receptor beta chains below, sequenced in a study of blood T cell repertoires in COVID-19 (dated by TCRdb to about 2020). The library came from the immunoSEQ multiplex PCR assay. TCRdb stores this immuneACCESS table with in-frame sequences only. Part of the clones is absent; in the studies checked, under half of the shortfall reflects unresolved V genes, and no reason is known for the rest. The sample profile shows about 23,000 clones; approximately 94% of them were found once. Roughly 4% of the sample rests with the top ten. Sequencing was done on a sample of peripheral blood. These receptor sequences come from a woman in her 50s with active COVID-19.

This clone was picked up one time. V is TRBV6-5 and J is TRBJ1-2, with D possibly matching TRBD1 (6 bases). CDR1 and CDR2 (germline): MNHEY, SVGAGI. The length of the CDR3 is 13 residues. V lost 6 bases and J 0 bases, leaving 8 bases between the germline ends. CDR3 DNA sequence: TGTGCCAGCAGGGACAGTTCTAACTATGGCTACACCTTC. Translation gives CASRDSSNYGYTF.

The genes are TRBV6-4 and TRBJ1-6; 10 bases are shared with TRBD1. Per germline, CDR1 MRHNA and CDR2 SNTAGT. The CDR3 loop spans 14 amino acids. V shed 5 bases and J 9 bases; nucleotides not matched to a gene: 4. The CDR3 bases are TGTGCCAGCAGTCGACAGGGGGCTGGTTCACCCCTCCACTTT. Its translation is CASSRQGAGSPLHF.

The genes are TRBV5-1 and TRBJ1-2, with D maybe TRBD1 (6 bases). From germline, CDR1 is SGHRS and CDR2 YFSETQ. V lost 5 bases, J lost 3 bases, and 17 bases lay in between. This CDR3 region has 15 residues. CDR3 amino acids: CASRLSQGRDYGYTF. The CDR3 coding sequence is TGCGCCAGCAGATTGTCTCAGGGGCGGGACTATGGCTACACCTTC.

In nucleotides, the CDR3 is TGTGCCAGCAGTTCGACAGGGACCGGGGAGCTGTTTTTT. Translating it yields CASSSTGTGELFF. The rearrangement uses TRBV6-5 and TRBJ2-2, with 7 positions matching TRBD1. The V gene's germline CDR1 is MNHEY and CDR2 SVGAGI. The CDR3 sequence is 13 residues long. V trimming: 4 bases; J trimming: 5 bases; junction bases outside the gene matches: 1.

In this sample, this clone turned up a few times. This rearrangement joins TRBV6-1 to TRBJ1-3, with D possibly being TRBD1 (5 bases). Between the trimmed V and J ends, which lost 2 bases and 0 bases, there was a span of 5 bases. The CDR3 is made up of 14 amino acids. Germline CDR1 MNHNS, CDR2 SASEGT. Here the CDR3 reads CASSEQGSGNTIYF. DNA for the CDR3: TGTGCCAGCAGTGAACAGGGCTCTGGAAACACCATATATTTT.

The chain recombines TRBV2 with TRBJ2-7; D possibly corresponds to TRBD1 (5 bases). Germline V gene data show CDR1 as SNHLY and CDR2 as FYNNEI. Deletions cut 7 bases from V and 5 bases from J, with 15 bases between. The CDR3 length is 13 residues. CDR3 coding DNA: TGTGCCAGCACTCGGCAGGGTAACCACGAGCAGTACTTC. Its protein product is CASTRQGNHEQYF.

The chain has TRBV7-8 and TRBJ2-7, with 8 bases that match TRBD1. V was pared by 5 bases and J by 5 bases, with 8 bases of the junction left unmatched. The CDR3 runs to 14 residues. Germline loops: CDR1 SGHVS, CDR2 FQNEAQ. The CDR3 sequence: CASSVRQGINEQYF. CDR3 nucleotide sequence: TGTGCCAGCAGCGTCCGACAGGGGATCAACGAGCAGTACTTC.

The chain carries TRBV29-1 and TRBJ2-6, with 9 bases that match TRBD1. The CDR3 runs to 14 residues. The germline V gene has CDR1 SQVTM and CDR2 ANQGSEA. V dropped 5 bases and J dropped 4; count of bases not matched to a gene: 3. The CDR3 DNA is TGCAGCGTTTTACAGGGGGCGGGGGCCAACGTCCTGACTTTC. Residues: CSVLQGAGANVLTF.

The chain employs TRBV18 and TRBJ1-2; D not resolved. The CDR3 has 13 residues. Trimming took off 2 bases at V and 7 bases at J, with 11 bases between the two ends. CDR1 and CDR2 (germline): KGHSH, LQKENI. CDR3 coding DNA: TGTGCCAGCTCACCAGCGGCGTCTCTTGGCTACACCTTC. It translates to CASSPAASLGYTF.

The J gene is TRBJ1-1, the V gene TRBV20-1; 7 nucleotides match TRBD1. This CDR3 comprises 11 residues. CDR1 is DFQATT, CDR2 SNEGSKA, per germline (reference sequence). CDR3 in amino acids: CTRDSNTEAFF. The CDR3 nucleotides are TGCACCCGGGACAGTAACACTGAAGCTTTCTTT.

A single count supports this clone. The chain has TRBV24-1 and TRBJ2-3, with D perhaps matching TRBD2 (6 bases). With 0 bases removed from V and 4 bases from J, the gap between germline ends came to 16 bases. The germline V gene encodes CDR1 KGHDR and CDR2 SFDVKD. The CDR3 consists of 17 residues. CDR3 amino acids: CATSDLRLDSGPDTQYF. CDR3 nucleotide sequence: TGTGCCACCAGTGATTTGCGACTAGATTCCGGCCCAGATACGCAGTATTTT.

The gene calls are TRBV6-5 and TRBJ2-7; 7 bases line up with TRBD1. V gave up 11 bases and J gave up 3 bases; unmatched junction bases: 10. Germline CDR1 reads MNHEY; CDR2 reads SVGAGI. The CDR3 is 13 amino acids. CDR3 sequence (DNA): TGTGCCGCTCTCCGGGACAGCAACTACGAGCAGTACGTC. It yields the protein CAALRDSNYEQYV.

The chain couples TRBV5-1 to TRBJ2-7, with 8 bases that match TRBD1. The V segment lost 4 bases and the J segment 0 bases; nucleotides outside the gene matches: 6. Per the germline V gene, CDR1 is SGHRS and CDR2 is YFSETQ. This CDR3 spans 15 amino acids. The CDR3: CASSPGQGSSYEQYV. Here the CDR3 DNA reads TGCGCCAGCAGCCCTGGACAGGGTAGCTCCTACGAGCAGTACGTC.

The chain has TRBV5-4 and TRBJ1-2; 8 bases align to TRBD1. V was clipped by 3 bases and J by 8 bases; unmatched bases: 9. Germline CDR1 and CDR2: SGHNT and YYREEE (reference sequence). The CDR3 is 14 amino acids. CDR3 residues: CASSWETGEGGYTF. The CDR3 nucleotides are TGTGCCAGCAGCTGGGAGACAGGGGAAGGCGGCTACACCTTC. The complete variable domain, with remaining parts taken from reference TRBV5-4 and TRBJ1-2, reads ETGVTQSPTHLIKTRGQQVTLRCSSQSGHNTVSWYQQALGQGPQFIFQYYREEENGRGNFPPRFSGLQFPNYSSELNVNALELDDSALYLCASSWETGEGGYTFGSGTRLTVV.

The rearrangement links TRBV18 to TRBJ2-1; no definite D call. Trimming took off 0 bases at V and 4 bases at J, with 10 bases between the two ends. CDR3 length: 15 residues. Germline loops: CDR1 KGHSH, CDR2 LQKENI. The CDR3 is CASSPPITAYNEQFF. The CDR3, as DNA: TGTGCCAGCTCACCACCGATCACAGCATACAATGAGCAGTTCTTC.

J is TRBJ2-1 and V is TRBV12-3 or TRBV12-4; D unclear. V dropped 5 bases and J dropped 8 bases, with 10 bases sitting between them. The CDR3 is made up of 12 amino acids. The CDR3, as DNA: TGTGCCAGCAGTCTTACTCGTGATGAGCAGTTCTTC. Protein: CASSLTRDEQFF.

The chain uses TRBV24-1 and TRBJ1-1, with no clear D. Germline V CDR1 and CDR2: KGHDR, SFDVKD. V was cut by 3 bases and J by 0 bases, with 7 bases left in between. This CDR3 contains 14 residues. CDR3 in DNA: TGTGCCACCAGTGATGGCTCCGTGAACACTGAAGCTTTCTTT. Amino acids: CATSDGSVNTEAFF.

This chain uses TRBV7-6 with TRBJ2-5; the D is unclear. The CDR3 sequence is 15 residues long. The germline V gene encodes CDR1 SGHVS and CDR2 FNYEAQ. Trimming left V 1 base short and J 5 bases short, with 14 bases between. CDR3 coding DNA: TGTGCCAGCAGCTTAGTAGCTAGTGGGTACGAGACCCAGTACTTC. Amino acid sequence: CASSLVASGYETQYF. Full variable domain (remainder filled in from reference TRBV7-6 and TRBJ2-5): GAGVSQSPRYKVTKRGQDVALRCDPISGHVSLYWYRQALGQGPEFLTYFNYEAQQDKSGLPNDRFSAERPEGSISTLTIQRTEQRDSAMYRCASSLVASGYETQYFGPGTRLLVL.

V is TRBV28 and J is TRBJ2-7; TRBD1 is a possible D gene (5 bases). Between the trimmed V and J ends, which lost 5 bases and 0 bases, there was a span of 14 bases. CDR1 is MDHEN, CDR2 SYDVKM, per germline. The CDR3 sequence is 15 residues long. The CDR3: CASSDLQGNSYEQYF. CDR3 nucleotides: TGTGCCAGCAGTGATCTCCAGGGCAACTCCTACGAGCAGTACTTC.

This rearrangement joins TRBV29-1 to TRBJ1-4, with 11 bases that match TRBD1. V shed 5 bases, J shed 7 bases, and the junction held 3 bases outside the gene matches. Germline V gene sequence: CDR1 SQVTM, CDR2 ANQGSEA. The CDR3 covers 13 residues. The CDR3 bases are TGCAGCGTTCGGGACAGGGGGAGTGAAAAACTGTTTTTT. The encoded protein is CSVRDRGSEKLFF.

V usage is TRBV6-4 and J usage is TRBJ2-7; D is perhaps TRBD2 (7 bases). V lost 3 bases and J 1 base, leaving 13 bases between the germline ends. The CDR3 has 15 amino acids. Germline V gene data show CDR1 as MRHNA and CDR2 as SNTAGT. The CDR3 coding sequence is TGTGCCAGCAGTGAGGGGGGGGCGCGGTCCTACGAGCAGTACTTC. It translates to CASSEGGARSYEQYF.

The CDR3 protein is CASSSTSGVPNEQFF. The CDR3 DNA reads as TGTGCCAGCAGCTCGACTAGCGGGGTCCCCAATGAGCAGTTCTTC. The rearrangement joins TRBV5-4 to TRBJ2-1; 11 nucleotides line up with TRBD2. The trim removed 3 bases at V and 6 bases at J, leaving 5 bases unmatched. Germline assignment: CDR1 SGHNT and CDR2 YYREEE (reference sequence). There are 15 residues in the CDR3.

This chain joins TRBV5-1 and TRBJ2-5, with D perhaps matching TRBD1 (5 bases). Germline V gene data show CDR1 as SGHRS and CDR2 as YFSETQ. Trimming shortened V by 0 bases and J by 0 bases, and 9 bases separated the two germline ends. The CDR3 consists of 15 residues. The CDR3 region is CASSLAGHHQETQYF. In DNA form, the CDR3 reads TGCGCCAGCAGCTTGGCTGGACACCACCAAGAGACCCAGTACTTC.

J is TRBJ2-3 and V is TRBV6-5; the D gene is possibly TRBD1 (6 bases). Trimming pared 10 bases from V and 1 base from J, leaving 18 bases between. The germline gives CDR1 MNHEY, CDR2 SVGAGI. The CDR3 has 15 amino acids. The CDR3 loop is CATRDRYAGTDTQYF. For the CDR3, the DNA is TGTGCCACGCGAGACAGGTACGCTGGCACAGATACGCAGTATTTT.

V is TRBV4-2 and J is TRBJ2-2; the D gene is possibly TRBD1 (5 bases). This CDR3 region has 16 residues. Trimming removed 5 bases at V and 4 bases at J, with 17 bases between. Germline CDR1 reads LGHNA; CDR2 reads YNFKEQ. CDR3 sequence (DNA): TGTGCCAGCAGCGGAGTCAGGGATCGTGTCACCGGGGAGCTGTTTTTT. Translated, it gives CASSGVRDRVTGELFF.

This clone occurred once. This CDR3 reads CASSLDSGGYNEQFF. The CDR3 coding sequence is TGTGCCAGCAGCTTGGATAGCGGGGGCTACAATGAGCAGTTCTTC. This chain links TRBV5-4 with TRBJ2-1; TRBD2 aligns across 9 bases. After removal of 0 bases from V and 3 bases from J, the junction contained 1 base not matched to a gene. Germline loops: CDR1 SGHNT, CDR2 YYREEE (reference sequence). The length of the CDR3 is 15 residues.